This entry is about one T cell receptor beta chain. Its antigen remains unknown. TCR beta libraries were made by quantitative 5'-RACE with molecular barcodes. TCRdb used MiXCR to reprocess the 5' RACE reads, holding one entry per CDR3 protein. Counted here are about 270,000 distinct CDR3 sequences, over 30% occurring once; the ten biggest clones make up approximately 4%. The sample originates from a study of CD8 T cells in ankylosing spondylitis. Study results and caveats: Seemingly characteristic of ankylosing spondylitis blood was a TCR beta motif consisting of eight highly homologous variants. Disease-associated clones were reportedly significantly overrepresented in matched ankylosing spondylitis synovial fluid. In reactive arthritis synovial fluid and blood, some motif variants had been reported before.

The CDR3 consists of 16 residues. Per germline, CDR1 MNHEY and CDR2 SVGAGI. The V gene end was trimmed by 0 bases and the J gene end by 1 base; junction bases not matched to a gene: 4. The specimen was blood, either unsorted or a sorted T cell fraction (not recorded which). The chain recombines TRBV6-5 with TRBJ2-3, with TRBD2 matching over 7 bases. The receptor was isolated from a male donor with ankylosing spondylitis or in good health (not recorded which). The CDR3 sequence: CASSYSPSGRTDTQYF. DNA for the CDR3: TGTGCCAGCAGTTACTCGCCTAGCGGACGCACAGATACGCAGTATTTT.